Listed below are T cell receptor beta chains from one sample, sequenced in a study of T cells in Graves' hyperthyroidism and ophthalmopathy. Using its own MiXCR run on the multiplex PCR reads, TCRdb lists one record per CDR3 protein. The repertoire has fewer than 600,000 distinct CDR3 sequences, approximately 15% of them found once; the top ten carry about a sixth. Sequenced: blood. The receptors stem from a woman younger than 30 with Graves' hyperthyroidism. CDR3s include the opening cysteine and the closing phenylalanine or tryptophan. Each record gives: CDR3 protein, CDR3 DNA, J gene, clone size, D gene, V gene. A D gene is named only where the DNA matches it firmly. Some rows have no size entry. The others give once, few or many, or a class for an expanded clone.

CASSLTLAGPNTGELFF TGTGCCAGCAGCTTAACACTAGCGGGACCGAACACCGGGGAGCTGTTTTTT TRBJ2-2 many TRBD2 TRBV7-3
CASSYSGTKAFF TGTGCCAGCAGTTACTCGGGCACAAAAGCTTTCTTT TRBJ1-1 many . TRBV6-5
CAIRSLAGGKEDTQYF TGTGCCATCAGATCTTTAGCGGGAGGGAAAGAGGATACGCAGTATTTT TRBJ2-3 many TRBD2 TRBV10-3
CASSQLEGTEAFF TGTGCCAGCAGCCAACTGGAGGGGACTGAAGCTTTCTTT TRBJ1-1 many . TRBV14
CASSLRTGRHNEQFF TGTGCCAGCAGTCTTCGGACAGGGCGACACAATGAGCAGTTCTTC TRBJ2-1 many TRBD1 TRBV12-3/TRBV12-4
CASSLGEAVNTEAFF TGCGCCAGCAGCTTGGGGGAAGCCGTGAACACTGAAGCTTTCTTT TRBJ1-1 many . TRBV5-1
CASSLQGLRGVTGEPFF TGCGCCAGCAGCCTACAGGGCCTCCGTGGGGTCACCGGGGAGCCGTTTTTT TRBJ2-2 . . TRBV5-1
CAISSQAVANYGYTF TGTGCCATCAGTAGCCAGGCAGTCGCTAACTATGGCTACACCTTC TRBJ1-2 . . TRBV10-3
CATSRGQGRRNTIYF TGTGCCACCAGCAGAGGACAGGGCCGAAGAAACACCATATATTTT TRBJ1-3 many TRBD1 TRBV15
CASRFYDSTTDTQYF TGTGCCAGCAGGTTCTATGACTCCACAACAGATACGCAGTATTTT TRBJ2-3 many . TRBV2
CASSSQHATNEKLFF TGTGCCAGCAGCTCCCAACACGCAACTAATGAAAAACTGTTTTTT TRBJ1-4 few . TRBV9
CASSLHREPYGYTF TGTGCCAGCAGCCTTCACCGGGAGCCCTATGGCTACACCTTC TRBJ1-2 few . TRBV14
CASTQGGMNTGELFF TGTGCCAGCACTCAAGGGGGGATGAACACCGGGGAGCTGTTTTTT TRBJ2-2 many . TRBV2
CSATTSGRGNEQFF TGCAGTGCTACGACTAGCGGGAGAGGTAATGAGCAGTTCTTC TRBJ2-1 many TRBD2 TRBV20-1
CSARTGLNTEAFF TGCAGCGCCCGGACAGGCTTGAACACTGAAGCTTTCTTT TRBJ1-1 . TRBD1 TRBV29-1
CASGFTLNRVSDEQFF TGTGCTAGTGGTTTCACCTTAAACAGGGTTTCGGATGAGCAGTTCTTC TRBJ2-1 many . TRBV12-5
CASSEVSYRKPQPQHF TGTGCCAGCAGTGAAGTCTCATACAGGAAGCCTCAGCCCCAGCATTTT TRBJ1-5 few . TRBV6-1
CAWIQGNTEAFF TGTGCCTGGATACAGGGGAACACTGAAGCTTTCTTT TRBJ1-1 . . TRBV30
CASSNRLAAYNEQFF TGTGCCAGCAGCAACCGACTAGCGGCTTACAATGAGCAGTTCTTC TRBJ2-1 many TRBD2 TRBV11-3
CSVAPTEAFF TGCAGCGTTGCCCCCACTGAAGCTTTCTTT TRBJ1-1 . . TRBV29-1
CASSGRDRGNNEQFF TGTGCCAGCAGTGGGAGAGACAGGGGAAACAATGAGCAGTTCTTC TRBJ2-1 many TRBD1 TRBV2
CASSQDNRLYYGYTF TGTGCCAGCAGCCAAGACAACAGACTTTACTATGGCTACACCTTC TRBJ1-2 . . TRBV3-1
CATSETPGLAGELETQYF TGTGCCACCAGTGAAACACCGGGACTAGCGGGAGAGCTGGAGACCCAGTACTTC TRBJ2-5 many TRBD2 TRBV24-1
CASSQDRAESSYEQYF TGCGCCAGCAGCCAAGATAGGGCGGAGAGCTCCTACGAGCAGTACTTC TRBJ2-7 many . TRBV4-1
CASSLDRVRDNEQFF TGTGCCAGCAGTCTCGACAGGGTACGTGACAATGAGCAGTTCTTC TRBJ2-1 many TRBD1 TRBV12-3/TRBV12-4
CASSPLSSGSSEQYF TGTGCCAGCAGCCCCCTCTCTAGCGGGAGTAGCGAGCAGTACTTC TRBJ2-7 many TRBD2 TRBV3-1
CASSQSRATGELFF TGTGCCAGCAGCCAAAGTCGGGCGACCGGGGAGCTGTTTTTT TRBJ2-2 . . TRBV11-3
CSAHIGVDNEQFF TGCAGTGCTCATATCGGGGTCGACAATGAGCAGTTCTTC TRBJ2-1 many . TRBV20-1